A selection of T cell receptor beta chains follows, all from one sample in a study of blood T cell repertoires in COVID-19. Profiling relied on immunoSEQ multiplex PCR, and the TCRdb table lists in-frame clones only, not all of them. The repertoire holds approximately 170,000 clones, with about 83% as singletons. Sequenced material: peripheral blood. The receptors were sampled from a man aged 18 to 30 with active or convalescent COVID-19. Each CDR3 is given with its conserved first and last residue. D genes are given only for firm matches. Clone size appears in some rows only: once, few, many, or a class for an expanded clone.

size: -
D: TRBD1
V: TRBV24-1
J: TRBJ1-2
DNA: TGTGCCACCAGTGACCCTACCCCGGGACAGGGTTCTGGCTACACCTTC
CDR3: CATSDPTPGQGSGYTF

size: once
D: -
V: TRBV7-8
J: TRBJ1-2
DNA: TGTGCCAGCAGCTCGTCCGGACATCGTTATGGCTACACCTTC
CDR3: CASSSSGHRYGYTF

size: -
D: TRBD1
V: TRBV7-2
J: TRBJ1-3
DNA: TGTGCCAGCAGCTTAGAACCAGGACAGGGGGCTTACGGAAACACCATATATTTT
CDR3: CASSLEPGQGAYGNTIYF

size: -
D: TRBD1
V: TRBV18
J: TRBJ1-2
DNA: TGTGCCAGCTCACCTGGGACAGGGGAAGGCTACACCTTC
CDR3: CASSPGTGEGYTF

size: few
D: TRBD1
V: TRBV7-9
J: TRBJ1-1
DNA: TGTGCCAGCAGCCTACTGACAGGGGGGGACACTGAAGCTTTCTTT
CDR3: CASSLLTGGDTEAFF

size: -
D: -
V: TRBV6-5
J: TRBJ1-5
DNA: TGTGCCAGCAGTTCCACTGGTAGCAATCAGCCCCAGCATTTT
CDR3: CASSSTGSNQPQHF

size: -
D: -
V: TRBV7-9
J: TRBJ1-5
DNA: TGTGCCAGCAGCGAAGGGGGTGGCCAGCCCCAGCATTTT
CDR3: CASSEGGGQPQHF

size: -
D: TRBD1
V: TRBV30
J: TRBJ1-2
DNA: TGTGCCTGGAGTGTACGGGGGACAGGGTTCTACACCTTC
CDR3: CAWSVRGTGFYTF

size: -
D: -
V: TRBV28
J: TRBJ1-1
DNA: TGTGCCAGCACGCAACAGGGATCCACTGAAGCTTTCTTT
CDR3: CASTQQGSTEAFF

size: once
D: -
V: TRBV7-2
J: TRBJ1-4
DNA: TGTGCCAGCAGCTTTTCGGTTACGGTGCGTCGGGGTCAACTGTTTTTT
CDR3: CASSFSVTVRRGQLFF

size: -
D: TRBD2
V: TRBV5-4
J: TRBJ2-3
DNA: TGTGCCAGCAGCTTACTCTTTAGCGGGGGGACAGATACGCAGTATTTT
CDR3: CASSLLFSGGTDTQYF

size: -
D: TRBD1
V: TRBV7-2
J: TRBJ1-3
DNA: TGTGCCAGCAGCTTAGCGACAGGGACAGGAAACACCATATATTTT
CDR3: CASSLATGTGNTIYF

size: -
D: -
V: TRBV11-2
J: TRBJ1-1
DNA: TGTGCCAGCAGCTTAGCGGGATCTATAGTCACTGAAGCTTTCTTT
CDR3: CASSLAGSIVTEAFF

size: -
D: TRBD1
V: TRBV5-1
J: TRBJ1-1
DNA: TGCGCCAGCAGCTTGGTCCCGACAGGGGAGAACACTGAAGCTTTCTTT
CDR3: CASSLVPTGENTEAFF

size: once
D: -
V: TRBV3-1/TRBV3-2
J: TRBJ1-2
DNA: TGTGCCAGCAGCCAGATTCCCCGGGATAACTATGGCTACACCTTC
CDR3: CASSQIPRDNYGYTF

size: -
D: -
V: TRBV9
J: TRBJ2-2
DNA: TGTGCCAGCAGCGTAGGGTTTAGGGGGATCACCGGGGAGCTGTTTTTT
CDR3: CASSVGFRGITGELFF

size: -
D: -
V: TRBV2
J: TRBJ1-5
DNA: TGTGCCAGCGGCAGGGGAGATCAGCCCCAGCATTTT
CDR3: CASGRGDQPQHF

size: -
D: TRBD2
V: TRBV15
J: TRBJ2-1
DNA: TGTGCCACCAGCGGCGGACTAGCGGCGTACAATGAGCAGTTCTTC
CDR3: CATSGGLAAYNEQFF

size: -
D: -
V: TRBV9
J: TRBJ2-2
DNA: TGTGCCAGCAGCGTAGCTGGAGAGGCCGGGGAGCTGTTTTTT
CDR3: CASSVAGEAGELFF

size: -
D: -
V: TRBV5-1
J: TRBJ1-6
DNA: TGCGCCAGCAGCTTGGACAGGGATTCACCCCTCCACTTT
CDR3: CASSLDRDSPLHF

size: -
D: TRBD1
V: TRBV5-4
J: TRBJ2-7
DNA: TGTGCCAGCAGCTCCTTGGGACAGGGGGCGGCCTACGAGCAGTACTTC
CDR3: CASSSLGQGAAYEQYF

size: -
D: -
V: TRBV11-2
J: TRBJ1-1
DNA: TGTGCCAGCACGCCGGGGGGGGGCGAGGCTGGTGCTTTCTTT
CDR3: CASTPGGGEAGAFF

size: -
D: -
V: TRBV27
J: TRBJ2-6
DNA: TGTGCCAGCAGTTCTTACTCTGGGGCCAACGTCCTGACTTTC
CDR3: CASSSYSGANVLTF

size: -
D: -
V: TRBV5-4
J: TRBJ1-1
DNA: TGTGCCAGCCTGGACAGTCTACGGCCGATCGATGAAGCTTTCTTT
CDR3: CASLDSLRPIDEAFF

size: once
D: TRBD1
V: TRBV5-8
J: TRBJ2-1
DNA: TGTGCCAGCAGCTTGGGGGACAGGCCCTACAATGAGCAGTTCTTC
CDR3: CASSLGDRPYNEQFF

size: few
D: TRBD1
V: TRBV30
J: TRBJ1-1
DNA: TGTGCCTCACAGGGGGCTTCCAACACTGAAGCTTTCTTT
CDR3: CASQGASNTEAFF

size: -
D: -
V: TRBV6-6
J: TRBJ2-1
DNA: TGTGCCAGCAGGATCCGGGACACTAACAATGAGCAGTTCTTC
CDR3: CASRIRDTNNEQFF